Sequencing of this T cell receptor (beta chain) was carried out in a study of T cells in Graves' hyperthyroidism and ophthalmopathy (dated by TCRdb to between 2018 and 2021). Regarding the study in general: Peripheral blood samples were taken at the time of initial diagnosis, prior to any treatment. Once sampling was done, hyperthyroidism patients were given methimazole at a starting dose of 30 mg daily, whereas ophthalmopathy patients were given high-dose intravenous methylprednisolone. For training and testing, the approximately 97 patients in the discovery cohort were randomly divided in a 7:3 ratio. Thyroid tissue and blood T-cell repertoires from about six Graves' hyperthyroidism patients were also compared in the study. The paper reports TCR Vbeta CDR3 sequencing of approximately 140 peripheral blood samples: 40 to 45 ophthalmopathy, about 75 hyperthyroidism and around 17 progressor patients. TCR V-J signatures able to tell the groups apart were searched for in a discovery cohort of 100 or so patients, of whom roughly 42 had Graves' ophthalmopathy and roughly 59 had stable Graves' hyperthyroidism. Whether ophthalmopathy could be predicted prospectively was tested in an independent validation cohort made up of fewer than 20 hyperthyroidism patients plus 17 patients who later progressed to ophthalmopathy. General study outcomes and caveats: In cross-validation, a model built on a 13 V-J signature told ophthalmopathy apart from stable hyperthyroidism with just under 90% sensitivity and about 81% specificity, and in testing the same model reached 80%/75%. Most expanded thyroid clonotypes (frequency above 0.001) were also detected in blood, suggesting blood repertoires may reflect thyroid immune responses. Sample size was not statistically predetermined, and investigators were not blinded to group allocation. In validation, the model predicted progression to ophthalmopathy a median of 6.5 months before onset, with approximately 70% sensitivity and about 72% specificity.

Ophthalmopathy patients had moderately to severely active disease, with a Clinical Activity Score of 3 or more, a NOSPECS grade of 4 or more, and a disease duration of less than 3 months. The study excluded patients with uncontrolled infections, other autoimmune diseases, pregnancy or lactation. Diagnoses were based on clinical symptoms, serum thyroxine and TRAb, thyroid ultrasound and orbital computed tomography. PBMCs were isolated from 7.5 to 10 ml of fresh peripheral blood by Ficoll-Paque density gradient centrifugation. Trizol reagent was used to extract total RNA, and RNA quality was then checked on an Agilent 2100 Bioanalyzer. This clonotype was observed many times. Its antigen is unknown. Nothing much larger sits one base from this clone, and base qualities are not available. The TCR beta CDR3 regions were amplified from RNA transcripts. The TCR CDR3 was subjected to a first round of RT-PCR using the HTBI primer set and the Qiagen OneStep RT-PCR kit. Libraries were constructed in a second round of multiplex PCR, after which size selection and purification were carried out. Libraries were sequenced paired-end with 100 bp reads on an Illumina HiSeq2000. As for the original processing: Raw data were processed with SOAPnuke, discarding reads with adapters, uncalled bases, mean Phred below 15, or no exact constant-primer or identifier match. COPE v1.2.5 was used to merge high-quality paired reads, and clonotypes were defined as unique nucleotide sequences. MiTCR v1.1 was used to align the clonotypes against IMGT TRBV, TRBD and TRBJ reference segments. Analysis was restricted to V-J combinations with a frequency above 0.0001, which covered about 99% of repertoires. A TCS score was defined as the ratio between F50 (clonal expansion) and ExV (chaos), using BLOSUM62-based TCRdist between CDR3 peptides within each V-J. Welch's t-statistics and random forest reduced approximately 520 V-J features to 13, which were used in a naive Bayes classifier (R e1071). TCRdb applied fastp at Q25 and MiXCR to the public reads, then kept only in-frame beta chains. Each record represents a unique CDR3 protein, reported with the most common genes and DNA among its rows. TCRdb's processing, not the study's, gives the V and J calls here. Across this sample there are hundreds of thousands of distinct CDR3 sequences, with around 24% seen only once. Under 40% of the sample is in the top ten clones.

Sequencing was carried out using blood. The source of this sequence is a woman between 40 and 55 years old with Graves' ophthalmopathy.

Here the CDR3 is given as CSAHPGTVQETQYF. The base sequence is TGCAGTGCCCACCCAGGGACGGTACAAGAGACCCAGTACTTC. This chain joins TRBV20-1 to TRBJ2-5, with the D assignment possibly TRBD1 or TRBD2, given 5 matching bases for each. CDR3 length: 14 amino acids, cysteine to phenylalanine. Only CDR3 DNA is held: 42 bases, read in frame from base 1. CDR1 and CDR2, per the germline V gene (reference sequence), are DFQATT and SNEGSKA. At the junction V is shortened by 6 bases and J by 2 bases, with 16 bases in between.